What follows describes a single TCR beta chain. Antigen unknown. This entry is derived from a study of cytomegalovirus exposure and HLA in healthy donors. Overall study results and limits: In a later analysis, a genetic analysis reported fewer productive-TCR N-insertions in an Asian-associated ancestry cluster than the cohort average.

This PCR relied on a set of 60 Vbeta primers and 13 Jbeta primers. Here immunoSEQ multiplex PCR was the method, and the copy in TCRdb shows in-frame clones only, minus some. This sample contains about 130,000 clones. V gave up 6 bases and J gave up 1 base; unmatched junction bases: 8. Germline V gene data show CDR1 as MNHEY and CDR2 as SVGAGI. The CDR3 totals 15 residues. This clonotype was sampled from a man aged 35 to 55 in good health and CMV-seronegative. The V and J genes are TRBV6-5 and TRBJ1-2; 7 nucleotides match TRBD1. The sample comprised PBMCs. The DNA for the CDR3 is TGTGCCAGCAGCCGAGGGACAGATGATAACTATGGCTACACCTTC. It codes for CASSRGTDDNYGYTF.